Here is one T cell receptor beta chain with its context. Its antigen is not yet known. There are no base qualities to consult, and no much larger clone falls within one base. TCRbeta CDR3 regions were amplified from genomic DNA by means of the immunoSEQ Assay, a bias-controlled multiplex PCR. In the paper's pipeline: Nucleated cell counts per sample were estimated from amplification of reference gene primers within the assay. To quantify the absolute abundance of each unique TCRbeta CDR3 rearrangement, sequence reads were collapsed and filtered. Productive Simpson clonality was computed per sample as the square root of Simpson's diversity index over productive rearrangements. TCRdb took this table from immuneACCESS and kept in-frame rearrangements with V and J called. Such tables lack part of the clones; where checked against another copy, unresolved V genes explain under half of the gap, and the rest is unexplained. V and J calls and clone size are given by that table; D and trimming were obtained from the DNA. This sample lists nearly 200,000 clones; just under 85% were detected once. 0.95% of the sample is in the top ten clones.

One collaborating source in Seattle enrolled patients during active infection and followed them longitudinally through the course of disease. Collaborating institutions collected whole blood in K2EDTA tubes following their own protocols. For TCRbeta analysis, collaborators shipped samples in one of three forms: frozen whole blood, isolated PBMCs, or DNA extracted from either of those sample types. The sample is drawn from a study of blood T cell repertoires in COVID-19 (dated by TCRdb to the early 2020s). As for the study more broadly: Collaborator samples came from the United States, Italy and Spain and covered acute and convalescent phases of COVID-19. The prospective study material was composed of cDNA or gDNA derived from T cells, B-cell-depleted T cells, or PBMCs. A freely available public database, intended as a resource for researchers studying the immune response to SARS-CoV-2, is where the repertoires were released. Deeply sampled blood TCRbeta repertoires from subjects exposed to, actively infected with, or recovered from COVID-19 were included in the dataset. Where available, HLA class I and class II types were obtained from metadata supplied by the sample provider rather than from assay-based typing. Samples were obtained from the ongoing ImmuneRACE study (first 160 participants) and from about 1,300 subjects provided by 6 global collaborators. A de-identified subject ID, COVID-19 status, age in years and sex were almost always included in the sample metadata.

From the cysteine through the phenylalanine, the CDR3 covers 14 amino acids. Only CDR3 DNA is held: 42 bases, read in frame from base 1. Taken from the germline V gene, the CDR1 and CDR2 loops are SGHRS and YFSETQ. Compared with germline, V lacks 3 bases and J lacks 6 bases; bases without a gene match: 8. The study at large found these results: The quantity of clinical and demographic metadata differed by source and by participant and was supplied without curation.

This sequence was found in a man aged 55 to 70 with COVID-19, enrolled during active disease. Sequencing was performed on peripheral blood. The sequence is built from TRBV5-1 and TRBJ1-1; TRBD1 aligns with 7 central bases. The CDR3 region has the sequence CASSSSVGGAEAFF. The DNA sequence is given as TGCGCCAGCAGCTCCTCGGTAGGGGGCGCTGAAGCTTTCTTT.